These 15 T cell receptor beta chains share one sample of origin, sequenced in a study. MiXCR was run by TCRdb on the RT-PCR reads, yielding one entry per CDR3 protein. The sample consists of around 700,000 distinct CDR3 sequences, around 14% of them appearing once. Source material: memory CD4+ T cells from blood. These receptors all come from a female donor in good health, serving as a healthy control.

The table lists this clonotype with many counts. The rearrangement joins TRBV7-2 to TRBJ2-5; D unclear. The CDR3 totals 13 residues. In germline, CDR1 is SGHTA, CDR2 FQGNSA. Trimming shortened V by 5 bases and J by 2 bases, and 9 bases separated the two germline ends. The CDR3: CASSVALQETQYF. The CDR3 coding sequence is TGTGCCAGCAGCGTCGCTCTTCAAGAGACCCAGTACTTC.

This clonotype was recorded at least ten times. The chain links TRBV5-1 to TRBJ2-2, with 10 nucleotides matching TRBD2. Germline CDR1 reads SGHRS; CDR2 reads YFSETQ. The CDR3 runs 16 residues. With V trimmed by 0 bases and J by 6 bases, 5 bases remained unmatched. CDR3 in DNA: TGCGCCAGCAGCTTGGTGTCTAGCGGGAGTGCCGGGGAGCTGTTTTTT. It yields the protein CASSLVSSGSAGELFF.

In DNA, the CDR3 is TGTGCCAGCAGTTTAGCAAGTCTTGCTGGCTACACCTTC. Amino acids: CASSLASLAGYTF. The chain joins TRBV12-3 or TRBV12-4 to TRBJ1-2; D remains ambiguous. With 0 bases removed from V and 7 bases from J, the gap between germline ends came to 9 bases. The CDR3 sequence is 13 residues long.

V gene TRBV4-3 combines with J gene TRBJ2-3, with 12 bases lining up with TRBD2. Losses at the gene ends were 1 base for V and 1 base for J; bases not matched to a gene: 6. CDR1 and CDR2 (germline): LGHNA, YSLEER. The CDR3 is 18 residues long. The CDR3 sequence is CASSQALRLAGGTDTQYF. In DNA form, the CDR3 reads TGCGCCAGCAGCCAAGCATTAAGACTAGCGGGAGGCACAGATACGCAGTATTTT.

This clonotype was observed a few times. This rearrangement joins TRBV20-1 to TRBJ1-3; D is unresolved. Germline V gene data show CDR1 as DFQATT and CDR2 as SNEGSKA (reference sequence). Trimming took off 3 bases at V and 5 bases at J, with 8 bases between the two ends. There are 12 residues in the CDR3. The CDR3, as DNA: TGCAGTGCTAGTCCCCAGAGAAACACCATATATTTT. It translates to CSASPQRNTIYF.

In its sample, this clonotype was seen many times. The V and J genes are TRBV20-1 and TRBJ2-1; D gene uncertain. Trimming removed 3 bases from V and 1 base from J, with 7 bases in between. The length of the CDR3 is 13 residues. Germline V lookup: CDR1 DFQATT, CDR2 SNEGSKA (reference sequence). CDR3 region: CSASSRSYNEQFF. In nucleotides, the CDR3 is TGCAGTGCTAGTTCCAGGTCCTACAATGAGCAGTTCTTC.

This clonotype was seen ten or more times. J is TRBJ2-5 and V is TRBV7-3; D is ambiguous. V dropped 4 bases and J dropped 1 base, with 7 bases sitting between them. The CDR3 covers 13 residues. Germline V gives CDR1 SGHTA, CDR2 FQGTGA. CDR3 in DNA: TGTGCCAGCAGCTCCTCCCCCCAAGAGACCCAGTACTTC. Its protein is CASSSSPQETQYF.

This clonotype was detected ten times or more. The chain recombines TRBV5-6 with TRBJ2-4; 11 bases match TRBD1. Germline V lookup: CDR1 SGHDT, CDR2 YYEEEE. The CDR3 runs 14 residues. Unmatched junction bases numbered 3, after V lost 3 bases and J lost 7 bases. The CDR3, as DNA: TGTGCCAGCAGCTCCGGGACAGGGGGGAACATTCAGTACTTC. Protein product: CASSSGTGGNIQYF.

This clonotype was found a few times. The rearrangement links TRBV12-3 or TRBV12-4 to TRBJ1-2, with a possible D match to TRBD1 (6 bases). This CDR3 contains 13 residues. The ends were cut back, 4 bases at V and 7 bases at J, with 13 bases in the middle. This CDR3 reads CASSWGGAGGYTF. The CDR3 region has the DNA TGTGCCAGCAGTTGGGGGGGGGCTGGTGGCTACACCTTC.

V and J are TRBV5-1 and TRBJ2-7; 7 bases align to TRBD2. The CDR3 consists of 14 residues. The germline CDR1 and CDR2 sequences are SGHRS and YFSETQ. V gave up 2 bases and J gave up 3 bases; unmatched junction bases: 5. CDR3 protein: CASSFGGFGYEQYF. DNA of the CDR3: TGCGCCAGCAGCTTCGGGGGGTTTGGCTACGAGCAGTACTTC.

A few counts support this clonotype. This rearrangement joins TRBV5-1 to TRBJ2-1, with D uncertain. Trimming shortened V by 2 bases and J by 6 bases, and 6 bases separated the two germline ends. The CDR3 extends over 12 amino acids. Germline lookup yields CDR1 SGHRS and CDR2 YFSETQ. CDR3 in amino acids: CASSFQPNEQFF. The CDR3 DNA reads TGCGCCAGCAGCTTTCAGCCCAATGAGCAGTTCTTC.

This rearrangement joins TRBV5-1 to TRBJ1-6; 11 bases agree with TRBD1. CDR3 size: 17 residues. Per germline, CDR1 SGHRS and CDR2 YFSETQ. Trimming took 3 bases from V and 8 from J; bases not matched to a gene: 10. The DNA of the CDR3 is TGCGCCAGCAGCTCCTGGACAGGGGGCTTTAAGGATTCACCCCTCCACTTT. Amino acid sequence: CASSSWTGGFKDSPLHF.

This chain links TRBV20-1 with TRBJ2-3; D gene ambiguous. V lost 4 bases to trimming and J lost 1 base, with 12 bases between them. This CDR3 has 14 residues. The germline gives CDR1 DFQATT, CDR2 SNEGSKA (reference sequence). The chain's CDR3 is CSANLAQGTDTQYF. The CDR3 coding sequence is TGCAGTGCTAATCTTGCGCAAGGCACAGATACGCAGTATTTT.

This clonotype turned up a few times. The rearrangement joins TRBV5-4 to TRBJ2-2; TRBD1 matches at 8 bases. Germline V lookup: CDR1 SGHNT, CDR2 YYREEE (reference sequence). The CDR3 covers 17 residues. With V trimmed by 0 bases and J by 1 base, 5 bases remained unmatched. CDR3: CASSLAFGTGNTGELFF. CDR3 DNA: TGTGCCAGCAGCTTGGCGTTCGGGACAGGGAACACCGGGGAGCTGTTTTTT.

This clonotype came up a few times. The V and J genes are TRBV20-1 and TRBJ1-6, with 7 bases fitting TRBD1. The ends lost 3 bases at V and 2 bases at J; junction bases unmatched: 1. In germline, CDR1 is DFQATT, CDR2 SNEGSKA (reference sequence). The CDR3 is 14 amino acids. The CDR3 DNA sequence: TGCAGTGCTAGGGACAGGACCTATAATTCACCCCTCCACTTT. This codes for CSARDRTYNSPLHF.